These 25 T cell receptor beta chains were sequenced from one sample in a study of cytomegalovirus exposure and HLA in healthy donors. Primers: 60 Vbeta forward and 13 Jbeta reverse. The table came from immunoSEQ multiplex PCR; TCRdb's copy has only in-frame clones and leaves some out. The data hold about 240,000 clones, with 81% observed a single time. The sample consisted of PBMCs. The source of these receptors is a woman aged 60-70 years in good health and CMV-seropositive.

The CDR3 here is CAISEALGGPRGYTF. The CDR3 region has the DNA TGTGCCATCAGTGAGGCCCTGGGTGGCCCGAGGGGCTACACCTTC. This sequence joins TRBV10-3 and TRBJ1-2; D ambiguous. Germline loops: CDR1 ENHRY, CDR2 SYGVKD. V gave up 2 bases and J gave up 8 bases, with 18 bases separating them. This CDR3 is built from 15 residues.

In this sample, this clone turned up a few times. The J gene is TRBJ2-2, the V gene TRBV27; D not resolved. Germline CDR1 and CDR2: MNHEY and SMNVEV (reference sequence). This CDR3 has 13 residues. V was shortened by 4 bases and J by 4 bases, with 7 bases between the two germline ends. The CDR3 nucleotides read TGTGCCAGCAGTTCTTCCCTCACCGGGGAGCTGTTTTTT. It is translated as CASSSSLTGELFF.

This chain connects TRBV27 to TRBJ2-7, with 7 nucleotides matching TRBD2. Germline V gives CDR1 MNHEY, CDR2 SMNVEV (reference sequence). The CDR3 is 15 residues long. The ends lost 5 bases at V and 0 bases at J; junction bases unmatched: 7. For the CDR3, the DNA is TGTGCCAGCAGTAGAACTAGCGCGAGCTCCTACGAGCAGTACTTC. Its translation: CASSRTSASSYEQYF.

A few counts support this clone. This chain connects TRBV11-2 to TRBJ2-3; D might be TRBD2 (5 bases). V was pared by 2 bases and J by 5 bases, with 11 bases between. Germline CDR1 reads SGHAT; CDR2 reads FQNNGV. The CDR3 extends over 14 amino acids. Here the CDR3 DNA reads TGTGCCAGCAGCTTAAACGCCGAGGGAGATACGCAGTATTTT. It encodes CASSLNAEGDTQYF. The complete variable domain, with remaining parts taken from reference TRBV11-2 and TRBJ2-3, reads EAGVAQSPRYKIIEKRQSVAFWCNPISGHATLYWYQQILGQGPKLLIQFQNNGVVDDSQLPKDRFSAERLKGVDSTLKIQPAKLEDSAVYLCASSLNAEGDTQYFGPGTRLTVL.

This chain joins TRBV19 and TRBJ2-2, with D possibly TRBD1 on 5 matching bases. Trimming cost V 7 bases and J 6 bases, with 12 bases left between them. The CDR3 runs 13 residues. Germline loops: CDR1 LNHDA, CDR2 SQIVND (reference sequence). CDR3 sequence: CASTPRAAGELFF. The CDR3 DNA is TGTGCCAGTACCCCCAGGGCGGCCGGGGAGCTGTTTTTT.

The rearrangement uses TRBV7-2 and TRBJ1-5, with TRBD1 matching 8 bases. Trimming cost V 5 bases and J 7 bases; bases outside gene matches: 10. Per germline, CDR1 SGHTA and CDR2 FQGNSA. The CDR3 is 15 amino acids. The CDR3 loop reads CASSTRTGIEQPQHF. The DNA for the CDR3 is TGTGCCAGCAGCACCCGGACAGGGATCGAACAGCCCCAGCATTTT. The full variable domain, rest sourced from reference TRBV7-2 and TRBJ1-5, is GAGVSQSPSNKVTEKGKDVELRCDPISGHTALYWYRQSLGQGLEFLIYFQGNSAPDKSGLPSDRFSAERTGGSVSTLTIQRTQQEDSAVYLCASSTRTGIEQPQHFGDGTRLSIL.

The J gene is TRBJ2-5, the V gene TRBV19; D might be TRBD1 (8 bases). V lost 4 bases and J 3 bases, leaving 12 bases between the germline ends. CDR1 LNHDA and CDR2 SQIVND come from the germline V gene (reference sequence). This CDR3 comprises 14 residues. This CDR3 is CASSNTGGEETQYF. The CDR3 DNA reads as TGTGCCAGTAGTAACACAGGGGGGGAAGAGACCCAGTACTTC.

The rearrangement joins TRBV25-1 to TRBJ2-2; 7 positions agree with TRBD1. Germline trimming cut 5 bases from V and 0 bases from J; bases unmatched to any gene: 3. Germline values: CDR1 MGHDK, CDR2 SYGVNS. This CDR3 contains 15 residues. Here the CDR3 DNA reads TGTGCCAGCAGTAGACAGGGAACGAACACCGGGGAGCTGTTTTTT. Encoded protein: CASSRQGTNTGELFF.

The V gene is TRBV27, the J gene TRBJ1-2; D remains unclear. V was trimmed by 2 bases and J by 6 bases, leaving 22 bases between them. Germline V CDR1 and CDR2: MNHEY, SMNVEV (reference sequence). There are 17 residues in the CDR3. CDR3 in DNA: TGTGCCAGCAGTTTAGAATGGCGGGCCTTTGGGGAGGATGGCTACACCTTC. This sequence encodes CASSLEWRAFGEDGYTF.

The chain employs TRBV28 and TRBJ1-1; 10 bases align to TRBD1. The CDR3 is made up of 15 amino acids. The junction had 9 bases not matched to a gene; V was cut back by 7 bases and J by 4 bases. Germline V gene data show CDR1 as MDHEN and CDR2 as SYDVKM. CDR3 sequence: CASKGQGLKVTEAFF. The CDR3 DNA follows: TGTGCCAGCAAGGGACAGGGGCTCAAGGTCACTGAAGCTTTCTTT. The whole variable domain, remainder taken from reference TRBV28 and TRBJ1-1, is DVKVTQSSRYLVKRTGEKVFLECVQDMDHENMFWYRQDPGLGLRLIYFSYDVKMKEKGDIPEGYSVSREKKERFSLILESASTNQTSMYLCASKGQGLKVTEAFFGQGTRLTVV.

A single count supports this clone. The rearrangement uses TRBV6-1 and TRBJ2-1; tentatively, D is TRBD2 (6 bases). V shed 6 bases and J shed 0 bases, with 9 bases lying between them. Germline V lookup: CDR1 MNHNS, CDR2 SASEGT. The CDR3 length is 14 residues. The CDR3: CASRPGLSYNEQFF. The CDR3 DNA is TGTGCCAGCAGGCCGGGACTCTCCTACAATGAGCAGTTCTTC.

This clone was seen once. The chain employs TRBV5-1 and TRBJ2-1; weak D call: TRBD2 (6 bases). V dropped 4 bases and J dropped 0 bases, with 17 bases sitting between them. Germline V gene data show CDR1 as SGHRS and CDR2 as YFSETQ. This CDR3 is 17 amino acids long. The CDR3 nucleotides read TGCGCCAGCAGCCTGGGTCGGCGGGGAAGCTCCTACAATGAGCAGTTCTTC. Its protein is CASSLGRRGSSYNEQFF.

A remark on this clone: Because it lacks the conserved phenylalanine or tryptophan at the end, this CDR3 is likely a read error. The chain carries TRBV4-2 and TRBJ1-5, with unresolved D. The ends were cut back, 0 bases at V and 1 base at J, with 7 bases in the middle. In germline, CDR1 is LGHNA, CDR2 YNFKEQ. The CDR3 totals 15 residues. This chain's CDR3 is CASSQDWESNQPQHL. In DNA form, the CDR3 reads TGTGCCAGCAGCCAAGATTGGGAGAGCAATCAGCCCCAGCATCTT.

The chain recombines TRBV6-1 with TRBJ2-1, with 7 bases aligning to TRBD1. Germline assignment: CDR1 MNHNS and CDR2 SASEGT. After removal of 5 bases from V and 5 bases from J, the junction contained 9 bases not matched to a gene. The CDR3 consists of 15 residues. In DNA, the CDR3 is TGTGCCAGCAGTCCCAGGGGGATAGGGGACAATGAGCAGTTCTTC. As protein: CASSPRGIGDNEQFF.

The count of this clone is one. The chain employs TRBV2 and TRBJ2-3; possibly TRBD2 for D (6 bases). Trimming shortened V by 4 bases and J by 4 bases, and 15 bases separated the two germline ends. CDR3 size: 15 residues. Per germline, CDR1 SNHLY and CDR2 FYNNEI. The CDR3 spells CASSGGGGGPDTQYF. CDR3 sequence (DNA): TGTGCCAGCAGTGGAGGCGGAGGAGGGCCAGATACGCAGTATTTT. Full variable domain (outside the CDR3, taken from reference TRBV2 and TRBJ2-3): EPEVTQTPSHQVTQMGQEVILRCVPISNHLYFYWYRQILGQKVEFLVSFYNNEISEKSEIFDDQFSVERPDGSNFTLKIRSTKLEDSAMYFCASSGGGGGPDTQYFGPGTRLTVL.

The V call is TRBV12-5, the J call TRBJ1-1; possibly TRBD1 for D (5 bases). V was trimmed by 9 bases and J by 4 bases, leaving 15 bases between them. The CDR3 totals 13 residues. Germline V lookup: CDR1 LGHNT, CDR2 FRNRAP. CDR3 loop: CASNWGRGTEAFF. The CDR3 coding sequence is TGTGCTAGCAATTGGGGTAGGGGCACTGAAGCTTTCTTT.

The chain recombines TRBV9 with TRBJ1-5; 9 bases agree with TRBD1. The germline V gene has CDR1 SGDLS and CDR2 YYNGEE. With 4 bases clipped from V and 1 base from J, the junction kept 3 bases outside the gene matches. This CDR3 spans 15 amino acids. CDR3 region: CASSRQGGSNQPQHF. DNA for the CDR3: TGTGCCAGCAGCAGACAGGGGGGAAGCAATCAGCCCCAGCATTTT. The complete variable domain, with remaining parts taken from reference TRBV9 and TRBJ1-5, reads DSGVTQTPKHLITATGQRVTLRCSPRSGDLSVYWYQQSLDQGLQFLIQYYNGEERAKGNILERFSAQQFPDLHSELNLSSLELGDSALYFCASSRQGGSNQPQHFGDGTRLSIL.

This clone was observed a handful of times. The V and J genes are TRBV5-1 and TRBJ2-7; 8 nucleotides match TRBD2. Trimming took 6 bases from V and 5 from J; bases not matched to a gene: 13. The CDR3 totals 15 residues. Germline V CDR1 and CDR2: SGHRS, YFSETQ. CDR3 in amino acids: CASKESGSSAHEQYF. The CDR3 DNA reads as TGCGCCAGCAAAGAGAGCGGGAGTAGTGCCCACGAGCAGTACTTC.

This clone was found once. CDR3 sequence: CASSLQSGSSYEQYF. The CDR3 DNA follows: TGTGCCAGCAGCTTACAAAGCGGGAGCTCCTACGAGCAGTACTTC. The chain has TRBV7-2 and TRBJ2-7; 8 nucleotides line up with TRBD2. This CDR3 has 15 amino acids. Trimming took 2 bases from V and 0 from J; bases not matched to a gene: 3. Germline V lookup: CDR1 SGHTA, CDR2 FQGNSA. The entire variable domain, with the rest obtained from reference TRBV7-2 and TRBJ2-7, is as follows: GAGVSQSPSNKVTEKGKDVELRCDPISGHTALYWYRQSLGQGLEFLIYFQGNSAPDKSGLPSDRFSAERTGGSVSTLTIQRTQQEDSAVYLCASSLQSGSSYEQYFGPGTRLTVT.

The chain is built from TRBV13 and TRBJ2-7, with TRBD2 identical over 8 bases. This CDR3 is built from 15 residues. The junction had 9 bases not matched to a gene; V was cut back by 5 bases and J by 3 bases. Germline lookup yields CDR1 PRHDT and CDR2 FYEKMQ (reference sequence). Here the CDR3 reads CASSLPGLGFYEQYF. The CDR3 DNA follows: TGTGCCAGCAGCCTCCCGGGACTAGGGTTCTACGAGCAGTACTTC.

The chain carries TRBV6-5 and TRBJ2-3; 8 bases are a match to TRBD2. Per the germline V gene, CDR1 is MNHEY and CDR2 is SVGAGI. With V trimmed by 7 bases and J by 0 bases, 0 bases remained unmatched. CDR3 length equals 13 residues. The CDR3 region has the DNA TGTGCCAGCACTAGCGGGAGCACAGATACGCAGTATTTT. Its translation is CASTSGSTDTQYF.

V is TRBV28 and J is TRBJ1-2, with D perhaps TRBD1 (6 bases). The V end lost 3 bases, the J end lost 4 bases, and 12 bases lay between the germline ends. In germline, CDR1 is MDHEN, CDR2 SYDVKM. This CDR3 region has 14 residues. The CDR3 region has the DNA TGTGCCAGCAGTTTTGGCAGGGGAATCTATGGCTACACCTTC. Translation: CASSFGRGIYGYTF.

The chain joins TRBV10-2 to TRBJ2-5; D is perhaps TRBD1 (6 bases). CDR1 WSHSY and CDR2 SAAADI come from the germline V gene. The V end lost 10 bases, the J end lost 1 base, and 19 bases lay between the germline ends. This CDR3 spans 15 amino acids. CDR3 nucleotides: TGCGCCACACGGACAGTCAAACGGTTCCAAGAGACCCAGTACTTC. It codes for CATRTVKRFQETQYF.

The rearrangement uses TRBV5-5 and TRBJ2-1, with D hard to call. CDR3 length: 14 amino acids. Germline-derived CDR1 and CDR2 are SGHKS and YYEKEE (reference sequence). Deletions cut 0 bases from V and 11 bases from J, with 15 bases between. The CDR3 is CASSLGAGASKQFF. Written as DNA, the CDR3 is TGTGCCAGCAGCTTGGGCGCCGGAGCCTCGAAGCAGTTCTTC.

The CDR3 DNA is TGTGCCAGCAGCTTAACGGGGGGAGTATCAACCACTGAAGCTTTCTTT. This sequence encodes CASSLTGGVSTTEAFF. J is TRBJ1-1 and V is TRBV7-3, with D tentatively TRBD1 (5 bases). The length of the CDR3 is 16 residues. V gave up 0 bases and J gave up 4 bases, with 15 bases separating them. Germline CDR1 and CDR2: SGHTA and FQGTGA.